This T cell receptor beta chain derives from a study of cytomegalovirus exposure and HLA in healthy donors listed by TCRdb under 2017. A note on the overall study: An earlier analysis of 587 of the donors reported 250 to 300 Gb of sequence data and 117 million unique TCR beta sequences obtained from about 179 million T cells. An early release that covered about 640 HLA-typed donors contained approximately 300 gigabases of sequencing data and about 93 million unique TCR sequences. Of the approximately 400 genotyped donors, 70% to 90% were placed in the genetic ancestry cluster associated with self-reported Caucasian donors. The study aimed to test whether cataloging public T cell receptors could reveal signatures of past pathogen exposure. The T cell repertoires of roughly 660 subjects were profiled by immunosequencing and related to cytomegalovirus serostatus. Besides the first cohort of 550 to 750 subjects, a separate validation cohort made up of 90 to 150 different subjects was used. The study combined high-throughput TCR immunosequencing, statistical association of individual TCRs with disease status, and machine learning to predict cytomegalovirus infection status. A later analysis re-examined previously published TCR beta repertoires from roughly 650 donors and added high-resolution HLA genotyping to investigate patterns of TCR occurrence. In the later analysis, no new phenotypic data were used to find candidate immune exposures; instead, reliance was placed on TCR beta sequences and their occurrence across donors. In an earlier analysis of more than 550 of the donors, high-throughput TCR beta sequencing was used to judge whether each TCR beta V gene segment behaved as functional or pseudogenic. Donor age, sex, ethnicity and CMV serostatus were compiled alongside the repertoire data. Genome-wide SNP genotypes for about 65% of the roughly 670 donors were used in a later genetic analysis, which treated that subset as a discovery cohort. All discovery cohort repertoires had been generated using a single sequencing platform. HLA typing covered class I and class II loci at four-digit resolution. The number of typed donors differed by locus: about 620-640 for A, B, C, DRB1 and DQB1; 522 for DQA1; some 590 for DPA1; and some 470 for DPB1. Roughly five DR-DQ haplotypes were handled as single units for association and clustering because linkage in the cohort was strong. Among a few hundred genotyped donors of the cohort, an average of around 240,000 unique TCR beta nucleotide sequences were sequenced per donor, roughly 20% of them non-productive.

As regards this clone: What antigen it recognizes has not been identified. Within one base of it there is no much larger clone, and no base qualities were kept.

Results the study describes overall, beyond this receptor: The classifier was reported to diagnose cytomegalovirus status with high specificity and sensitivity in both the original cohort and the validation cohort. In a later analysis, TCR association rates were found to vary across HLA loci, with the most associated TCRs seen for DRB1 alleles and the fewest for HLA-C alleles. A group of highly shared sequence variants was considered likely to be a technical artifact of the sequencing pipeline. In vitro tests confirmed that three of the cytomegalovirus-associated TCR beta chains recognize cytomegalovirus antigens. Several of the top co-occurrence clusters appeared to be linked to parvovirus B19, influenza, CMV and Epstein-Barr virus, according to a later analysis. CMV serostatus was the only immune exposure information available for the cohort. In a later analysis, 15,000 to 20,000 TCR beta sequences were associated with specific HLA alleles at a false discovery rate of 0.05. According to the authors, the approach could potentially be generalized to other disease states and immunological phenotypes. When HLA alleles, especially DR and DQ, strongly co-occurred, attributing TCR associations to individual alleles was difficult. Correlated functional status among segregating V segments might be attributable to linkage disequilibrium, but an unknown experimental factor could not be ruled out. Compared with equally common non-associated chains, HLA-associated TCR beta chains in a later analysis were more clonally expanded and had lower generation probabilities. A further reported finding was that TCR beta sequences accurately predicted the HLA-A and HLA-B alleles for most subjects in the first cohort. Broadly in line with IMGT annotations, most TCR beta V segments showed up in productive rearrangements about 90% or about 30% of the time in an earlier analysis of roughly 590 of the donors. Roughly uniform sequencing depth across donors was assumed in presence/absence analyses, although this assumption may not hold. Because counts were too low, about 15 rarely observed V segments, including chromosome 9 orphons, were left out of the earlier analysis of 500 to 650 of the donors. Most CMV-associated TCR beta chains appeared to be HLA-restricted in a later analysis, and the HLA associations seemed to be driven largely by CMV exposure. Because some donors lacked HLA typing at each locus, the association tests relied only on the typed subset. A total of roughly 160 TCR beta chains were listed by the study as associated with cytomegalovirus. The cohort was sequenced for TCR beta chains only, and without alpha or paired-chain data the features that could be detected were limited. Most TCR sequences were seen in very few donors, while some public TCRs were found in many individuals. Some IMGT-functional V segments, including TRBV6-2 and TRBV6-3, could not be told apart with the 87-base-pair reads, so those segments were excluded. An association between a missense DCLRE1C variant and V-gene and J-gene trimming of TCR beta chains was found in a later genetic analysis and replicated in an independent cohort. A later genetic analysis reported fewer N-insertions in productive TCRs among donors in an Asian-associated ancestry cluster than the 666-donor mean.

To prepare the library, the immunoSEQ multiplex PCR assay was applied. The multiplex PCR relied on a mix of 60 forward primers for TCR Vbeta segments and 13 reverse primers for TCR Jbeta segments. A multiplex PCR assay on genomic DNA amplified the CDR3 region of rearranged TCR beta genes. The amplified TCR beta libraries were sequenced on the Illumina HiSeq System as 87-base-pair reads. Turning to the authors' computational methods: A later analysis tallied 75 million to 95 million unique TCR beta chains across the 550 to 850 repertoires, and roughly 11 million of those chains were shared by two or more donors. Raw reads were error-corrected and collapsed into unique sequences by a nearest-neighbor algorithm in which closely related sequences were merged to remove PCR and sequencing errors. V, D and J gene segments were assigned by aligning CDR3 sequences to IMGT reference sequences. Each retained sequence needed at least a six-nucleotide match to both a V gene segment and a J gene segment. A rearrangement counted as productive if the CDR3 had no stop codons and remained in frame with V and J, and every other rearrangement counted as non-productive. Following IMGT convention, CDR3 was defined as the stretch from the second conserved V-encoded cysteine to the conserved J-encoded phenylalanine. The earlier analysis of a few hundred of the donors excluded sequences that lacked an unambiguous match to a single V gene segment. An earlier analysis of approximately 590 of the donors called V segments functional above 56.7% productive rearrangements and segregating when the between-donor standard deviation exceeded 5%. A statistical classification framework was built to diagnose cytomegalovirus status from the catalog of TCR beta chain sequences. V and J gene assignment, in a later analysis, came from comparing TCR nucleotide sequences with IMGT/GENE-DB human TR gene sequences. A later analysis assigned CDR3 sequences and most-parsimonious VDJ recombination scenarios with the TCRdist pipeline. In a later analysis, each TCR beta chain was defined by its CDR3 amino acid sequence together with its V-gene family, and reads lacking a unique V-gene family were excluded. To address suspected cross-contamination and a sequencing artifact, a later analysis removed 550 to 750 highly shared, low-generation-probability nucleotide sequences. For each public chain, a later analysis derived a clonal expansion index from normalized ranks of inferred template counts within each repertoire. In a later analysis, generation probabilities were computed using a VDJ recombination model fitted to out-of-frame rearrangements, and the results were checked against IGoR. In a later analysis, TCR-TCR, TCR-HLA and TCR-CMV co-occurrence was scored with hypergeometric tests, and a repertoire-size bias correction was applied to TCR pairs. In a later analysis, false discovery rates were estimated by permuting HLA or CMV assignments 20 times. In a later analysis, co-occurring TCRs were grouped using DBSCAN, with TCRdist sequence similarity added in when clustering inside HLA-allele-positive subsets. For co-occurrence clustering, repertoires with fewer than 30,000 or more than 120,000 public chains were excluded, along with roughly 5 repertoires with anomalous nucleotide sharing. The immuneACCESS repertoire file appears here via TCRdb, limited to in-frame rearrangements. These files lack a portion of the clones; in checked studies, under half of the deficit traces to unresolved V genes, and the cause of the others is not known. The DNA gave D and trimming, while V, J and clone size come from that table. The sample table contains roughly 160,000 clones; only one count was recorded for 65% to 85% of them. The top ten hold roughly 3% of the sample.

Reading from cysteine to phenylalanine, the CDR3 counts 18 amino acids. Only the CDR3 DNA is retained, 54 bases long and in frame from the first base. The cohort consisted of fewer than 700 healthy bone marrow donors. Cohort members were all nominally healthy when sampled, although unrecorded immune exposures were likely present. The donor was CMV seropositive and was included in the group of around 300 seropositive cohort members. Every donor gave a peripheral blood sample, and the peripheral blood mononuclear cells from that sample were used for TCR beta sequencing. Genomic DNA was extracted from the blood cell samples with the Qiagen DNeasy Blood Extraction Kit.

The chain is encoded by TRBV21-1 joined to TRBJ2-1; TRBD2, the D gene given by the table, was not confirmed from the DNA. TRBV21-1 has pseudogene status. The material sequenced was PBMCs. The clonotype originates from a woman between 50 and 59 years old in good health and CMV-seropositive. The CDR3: CASSRPMGGGFSYNEQFF. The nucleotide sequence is TGTGCCAGCAGCCGGCCCATGGGCGGGGGCTTCTCCTACAATGAGCAGTTCTTC.